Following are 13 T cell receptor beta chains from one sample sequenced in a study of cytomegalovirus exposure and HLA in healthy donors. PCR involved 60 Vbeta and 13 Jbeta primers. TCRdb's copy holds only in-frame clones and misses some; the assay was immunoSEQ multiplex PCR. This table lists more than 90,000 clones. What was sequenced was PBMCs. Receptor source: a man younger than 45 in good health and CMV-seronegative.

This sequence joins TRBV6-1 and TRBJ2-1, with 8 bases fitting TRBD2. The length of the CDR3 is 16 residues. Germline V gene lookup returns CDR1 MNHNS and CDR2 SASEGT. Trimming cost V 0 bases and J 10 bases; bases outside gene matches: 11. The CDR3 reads CASSEALGTRAGEQFF. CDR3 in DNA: TGTGCCAGCAGTGAAGCCTTAGGGACTAGAGCAGGGGAGCAGTTCTTC.

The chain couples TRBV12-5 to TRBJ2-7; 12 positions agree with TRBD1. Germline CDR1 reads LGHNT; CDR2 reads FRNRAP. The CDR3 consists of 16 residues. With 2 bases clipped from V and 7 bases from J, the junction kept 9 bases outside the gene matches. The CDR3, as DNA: TGTGCTAGTGGTTTGCCACCGGGACAGGGGGCTTGGGAGCAGTACTTC. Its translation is CASGLPPGQGAWEQYF.

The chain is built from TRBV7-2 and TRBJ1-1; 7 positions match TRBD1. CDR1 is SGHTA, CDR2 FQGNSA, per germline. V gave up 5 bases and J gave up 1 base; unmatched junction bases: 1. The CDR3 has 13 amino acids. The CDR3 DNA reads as TGTGCCAGCAGCCGGGACAGGAACACTGAAGCTTTCTTT. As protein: CASSRDRNTEAFF.

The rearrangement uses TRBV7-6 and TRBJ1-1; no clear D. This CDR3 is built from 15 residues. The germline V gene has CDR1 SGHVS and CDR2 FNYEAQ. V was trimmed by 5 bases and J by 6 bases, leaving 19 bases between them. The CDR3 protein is CASSPTLVVSAEAFF. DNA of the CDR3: TGTGCCAGCAGCCCCACCCTCGTCGTAAGCGCTGAAGCTTTCTTT.

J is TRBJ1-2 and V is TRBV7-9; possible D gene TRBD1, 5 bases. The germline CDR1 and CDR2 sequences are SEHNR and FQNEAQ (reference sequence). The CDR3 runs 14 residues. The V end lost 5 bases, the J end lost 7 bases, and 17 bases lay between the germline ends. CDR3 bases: TGTGCCAGCAGCGCCATTTGGGGGGATCGTGGCTACACCTTC. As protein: CASSAIWGDRGYTF. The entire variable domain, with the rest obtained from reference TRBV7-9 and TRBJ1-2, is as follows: DTGVSQNPRHKITKRGQNVTFRCDPISEHNRLYWYRQTLGQGPEFLTYFQNEAQLEKSRLLSDRFSAERPKGSFSTLEIQRTEQGDSAMYLCASSAIWGDRGYTFGSGTRLTVV.

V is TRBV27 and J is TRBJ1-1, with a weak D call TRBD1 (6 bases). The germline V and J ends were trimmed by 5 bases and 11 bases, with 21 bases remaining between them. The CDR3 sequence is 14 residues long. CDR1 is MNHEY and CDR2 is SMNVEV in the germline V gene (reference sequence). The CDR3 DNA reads TGTGCCAGCAGTAAAGACAGGCTACCCCGTGCCGCTTTCTTT. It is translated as CASSKDRLPRAAFF.

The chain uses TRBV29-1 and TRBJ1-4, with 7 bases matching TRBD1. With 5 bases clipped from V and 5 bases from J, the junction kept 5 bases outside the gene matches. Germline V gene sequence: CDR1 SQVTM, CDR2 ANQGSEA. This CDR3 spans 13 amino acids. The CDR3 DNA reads TGCAGCGTTCGGGACAGTTTAAATGAAAAACTGTTTTTT. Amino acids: CSVRDSLNEKLFF.

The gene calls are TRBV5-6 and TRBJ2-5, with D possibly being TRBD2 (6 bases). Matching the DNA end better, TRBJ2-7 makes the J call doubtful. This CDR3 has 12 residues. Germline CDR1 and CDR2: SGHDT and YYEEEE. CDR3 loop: CASSRDFYEQYF. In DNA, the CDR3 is TGTGCCAGCAGCCGGGACTTCTACGAGCAGTACTTC.

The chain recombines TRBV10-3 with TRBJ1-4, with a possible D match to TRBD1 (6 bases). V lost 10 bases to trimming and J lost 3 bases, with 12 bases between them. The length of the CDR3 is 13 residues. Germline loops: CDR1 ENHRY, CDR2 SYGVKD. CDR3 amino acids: CASTGTPNEKLFF. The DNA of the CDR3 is TGTGCCAGCACAGGGACCCCTAATGAAAAACTGTTTTTT.

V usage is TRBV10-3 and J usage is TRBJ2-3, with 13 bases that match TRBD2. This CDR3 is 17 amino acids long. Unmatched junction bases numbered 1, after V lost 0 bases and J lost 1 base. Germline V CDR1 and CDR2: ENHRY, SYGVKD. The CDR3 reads CAISESTSGGGTDTQYF. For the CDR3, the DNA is TGTGCCATCAGTGAGTCTACTAGCGGGGGGGGCACAGATACGCAGTATTTT.

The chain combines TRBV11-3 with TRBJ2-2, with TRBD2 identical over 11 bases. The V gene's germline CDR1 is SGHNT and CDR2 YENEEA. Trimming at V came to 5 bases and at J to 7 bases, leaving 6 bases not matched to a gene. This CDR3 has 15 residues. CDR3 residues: CASSQLAGVGGELFF. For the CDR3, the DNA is TGTGCCAGCAGCCAACTAGCGGGGGTGGGCGGGGAGCTGTTTTTT.

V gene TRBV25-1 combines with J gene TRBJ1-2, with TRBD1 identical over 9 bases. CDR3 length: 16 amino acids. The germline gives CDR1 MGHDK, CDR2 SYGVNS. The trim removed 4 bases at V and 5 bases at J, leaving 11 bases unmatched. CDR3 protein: CASSADRGNFKYGYTF. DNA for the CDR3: TGTGCCAGCAGTGCGGACAGGGGTAACTTTAAGTATGGCTACACCTTC.

The DNA of the CDR3 is TGCGCCAGCAACCCGGGTAATAGCGGGCCTCAAGAGACCCAGTACTTC. This gives the protein CASNPGNSGPQETQYF. The rearrangement links TRBV5-1 to TRBJ2-5, with 7 bases matching TRBD2. Germline lookup yields CDR1 SGHRS and CDR2 YFSETQ. V dropped 6 bases and J dropped 2; count of bases not matched to a gene: 13. The CDR3 has 16 amino acids.